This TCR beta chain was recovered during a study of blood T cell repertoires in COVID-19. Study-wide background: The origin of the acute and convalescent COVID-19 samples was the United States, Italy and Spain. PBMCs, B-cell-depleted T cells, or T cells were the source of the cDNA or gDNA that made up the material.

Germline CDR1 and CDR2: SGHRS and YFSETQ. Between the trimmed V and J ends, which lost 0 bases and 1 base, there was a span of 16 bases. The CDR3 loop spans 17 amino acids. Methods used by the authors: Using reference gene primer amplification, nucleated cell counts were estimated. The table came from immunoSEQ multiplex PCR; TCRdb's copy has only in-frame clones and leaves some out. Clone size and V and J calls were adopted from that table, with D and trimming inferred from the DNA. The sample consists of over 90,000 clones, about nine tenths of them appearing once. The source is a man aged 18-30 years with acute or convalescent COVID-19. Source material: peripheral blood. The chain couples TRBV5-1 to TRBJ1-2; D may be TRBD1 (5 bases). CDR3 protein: CASSLEGAPGINYGYTF. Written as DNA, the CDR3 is TGCGCCAGCAGCTTGGAAGGGGCCCCAGGGATTAACTATGGCTACACCTTC.